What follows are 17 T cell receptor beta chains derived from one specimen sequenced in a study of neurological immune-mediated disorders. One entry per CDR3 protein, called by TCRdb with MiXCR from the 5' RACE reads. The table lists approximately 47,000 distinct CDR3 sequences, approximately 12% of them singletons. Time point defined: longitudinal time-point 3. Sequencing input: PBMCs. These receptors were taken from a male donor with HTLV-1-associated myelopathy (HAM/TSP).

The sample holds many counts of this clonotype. CDR3 residues: CATSESGTSGGTDTQYF. CDR3 nucleotides: TGTGCCACCAGTGAGTCCGGGACTAGCGGGGGGACAGATACGCAGTATTTT. J is TRBJ2-3 and V is TRBV24-1; 15 bases are a match to TRBD2. The CDR3 has 17 amino acids. Unmatched junction bases numbered 4, after V lost 4 bases and J lost 3 bases. Germline CDR1 is KGHDR and CDR2 is SFDVKD.

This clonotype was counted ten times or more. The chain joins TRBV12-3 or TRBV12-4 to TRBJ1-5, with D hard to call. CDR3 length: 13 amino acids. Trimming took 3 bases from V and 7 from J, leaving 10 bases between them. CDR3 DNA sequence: TGTGCCAGCAGTTTCGGGGAGGACCAGCCCCAGCATTTT. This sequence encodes CASSFGEDQPQHF.

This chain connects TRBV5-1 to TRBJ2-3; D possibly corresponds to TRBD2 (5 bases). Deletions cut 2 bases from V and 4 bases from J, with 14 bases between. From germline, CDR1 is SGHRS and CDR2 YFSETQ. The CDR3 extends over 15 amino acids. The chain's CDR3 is CASSFGGCAPDTQYF. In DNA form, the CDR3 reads TGCGCCAGCAGCTTTGGCGGGTGTGCCCCAGATACGCAGTATTTT.

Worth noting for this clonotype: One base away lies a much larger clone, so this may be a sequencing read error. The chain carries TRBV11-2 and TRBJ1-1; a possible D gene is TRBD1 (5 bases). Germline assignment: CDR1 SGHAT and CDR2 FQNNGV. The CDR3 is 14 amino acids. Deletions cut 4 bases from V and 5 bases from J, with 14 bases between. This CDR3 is CASSSLRGTTEAFF. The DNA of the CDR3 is TGTGCCAGCAGCTCTTTAAGGGGAACAACTGAAGCTTTCTTT.

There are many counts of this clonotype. CDR3 loop: CASRPEGGKITEAFF. CDR3 DNA sequence: TGTGCCAGCAGACCAGAGGGCGGGAAGATCACTGAAGCTTTCTTT. V and J are TRBV6-2 or TRBV6-3 and TRBJ1-1; unclear D gene. CDR1 is MNHEY, CDR2 SVGEGT, per germline. V lost 6 bases to trimming and J lost 4 bases, with 18 bases between them. CDR3 size: 15 residues.

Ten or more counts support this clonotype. Written as DNA, the CDR3 is TGTGCCAGCAGTGTCGTCACAGGGTCTGGAAACACCATATATTTT. It is translated as CASSVVTGSGNTIYF. The chain uses TRBV2 and TRBJ1-3; D perhaps matches TRBD1 (6 bases). V was pared by 4 bases and J by 1 base, with 11 bases between. The germline V gene encodes CDR1 SNHLY and CDR2 FYNNEI. The CDR3 sequence is 15 residues long. The complete variable domain, with remaining parts taken from reference TRBV2 and TRBJ1-3, reads EPEVTQTPSHQVTQMGQEVILRCVPISNHLYFYWYRQILGQKVEFLVSFYNNEISEKSEIFDDQFSVERPDGSNFTLKIRSTKLEDSAMYFCASSVVTGSGNTIYFGEGSWLTVV.

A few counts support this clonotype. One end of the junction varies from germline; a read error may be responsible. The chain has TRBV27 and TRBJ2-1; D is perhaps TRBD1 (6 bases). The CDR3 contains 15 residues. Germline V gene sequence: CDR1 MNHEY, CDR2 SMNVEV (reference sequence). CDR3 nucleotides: TGCACCAGCAGTTTAAGCAGGGGAAAGAACAATGAGCAGTTCTTC. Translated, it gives CTSSLSRGKNNEQFF.

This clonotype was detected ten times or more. In DNA form, the CDR3 reads TGTGCCAGCAGCCAAGGGTCGACAGGGGTTGAGCAGTACTTC. Its translation: CASSQGSTGVEQYF. V usage is TRBV3-1 and J usage is TRBJ2-7; 8 bases line up with TRBD1. This CDR3 is 14 amino acids long. Germline assignment: CDR1 LGHDT and CDR2 YNNKEL (reference sequence). The ends lost 1 base at V and 7 bases at J; junction bases unmatched: 6.

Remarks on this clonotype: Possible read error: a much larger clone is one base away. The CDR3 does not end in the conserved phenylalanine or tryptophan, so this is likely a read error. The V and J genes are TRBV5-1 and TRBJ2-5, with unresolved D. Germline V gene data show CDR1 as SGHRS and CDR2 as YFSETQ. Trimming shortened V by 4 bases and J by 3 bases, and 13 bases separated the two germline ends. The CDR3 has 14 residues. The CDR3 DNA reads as TGCGCCAGCAGCAAGGGCGTCCGAGAAGAGACCCAGTACTTA. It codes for CASSKGVREETQYL.

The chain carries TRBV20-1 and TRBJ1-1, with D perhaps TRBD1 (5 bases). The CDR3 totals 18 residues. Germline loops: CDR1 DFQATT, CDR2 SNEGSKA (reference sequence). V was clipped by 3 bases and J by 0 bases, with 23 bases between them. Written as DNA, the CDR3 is TGCAGTGCTAGGGGAAAAGGTGGGACGGCGGGCCTGAACACTGAAGCTTTCTTT. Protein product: CSARGKGGTAGLNTEAFF.

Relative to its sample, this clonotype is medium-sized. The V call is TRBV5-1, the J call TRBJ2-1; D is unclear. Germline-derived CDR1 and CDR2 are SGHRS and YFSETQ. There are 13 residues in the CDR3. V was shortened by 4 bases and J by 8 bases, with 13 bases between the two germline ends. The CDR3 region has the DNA TGCGCCAGCAGCCCGGGCTCCTCTGATGAGCAGTTCTTC. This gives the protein CASSPGSSDEQFF.

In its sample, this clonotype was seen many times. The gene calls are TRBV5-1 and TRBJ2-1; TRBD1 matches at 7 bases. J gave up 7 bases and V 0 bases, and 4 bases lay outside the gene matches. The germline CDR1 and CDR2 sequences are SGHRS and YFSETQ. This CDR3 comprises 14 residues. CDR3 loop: CASSLEGTDNEQFF. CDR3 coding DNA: TGCGCCAGCAGCTTGGAAGGGACAGATAATGAGCAGTTCTTC.

The CDR3 protein is CASSVDGRPNEKLFF. CDR3 in DNA: TGTGCCAGCAGCGTAGACGGGAGGCCTAATGAAAAACTGTTTTTT. The gene calls are TRBV9 and TRBJ1-4; D gene unclear. The CDR3 consists of 15 residues. V was pared by 0 bases and J by 3 bases, with 9 bases between. Germline V gene sequence: CDR1 SGDLS, CDR2 YYNGEE. Supplemented by reference TRBV9 and TRBJ1-4, the full variable domain reads DSGVTQTPKHLITATGQRVTLRCSPRSGDLSVYWYQQSLDQGLQFLIQYYNGEERAKGNILERFSAQQFPDLHSELNLSSLELGDSALYFCASSVDGRPNEKLFFGSGTQLSVL.

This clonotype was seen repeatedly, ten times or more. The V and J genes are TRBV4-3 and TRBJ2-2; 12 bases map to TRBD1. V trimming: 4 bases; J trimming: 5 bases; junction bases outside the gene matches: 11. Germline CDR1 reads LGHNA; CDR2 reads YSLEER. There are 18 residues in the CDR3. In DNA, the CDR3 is TGCGCCAGCAGCCGGGGACAGGGGGCGGCGGTTTGGACCGGGGAGCTGTTTTTT. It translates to CASSRGQGAAVWTGELFF.

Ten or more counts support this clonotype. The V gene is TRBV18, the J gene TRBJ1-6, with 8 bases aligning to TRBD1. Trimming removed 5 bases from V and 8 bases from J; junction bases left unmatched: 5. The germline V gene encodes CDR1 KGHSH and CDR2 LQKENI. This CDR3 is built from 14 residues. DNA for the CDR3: TGTGCCAGCTCAGAAGACAGGGGATATTCACCCCTCCACTTT. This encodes CASSEDRGYSPLHF. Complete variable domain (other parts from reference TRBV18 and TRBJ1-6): NAGVMQNPRHLVRRRGQEARLRCSPMKGHSHVYWYRQLPEEGLKFMVYLQKENIIDESGMPKERFSAEFPKEGPSILRIQQVVRGDSAAYFCASSEDRGYSPLHFGNGTRLTVT.

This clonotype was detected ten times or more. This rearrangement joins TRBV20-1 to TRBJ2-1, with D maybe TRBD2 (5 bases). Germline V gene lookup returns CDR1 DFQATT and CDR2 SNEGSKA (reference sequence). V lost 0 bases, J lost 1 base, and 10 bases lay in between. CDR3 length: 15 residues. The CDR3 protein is CSARDRAASYNEQFF. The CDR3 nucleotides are TGCAGTGCTAGAGATAGAGCGGCATCCTACAATGAGCAGTTCTTC.

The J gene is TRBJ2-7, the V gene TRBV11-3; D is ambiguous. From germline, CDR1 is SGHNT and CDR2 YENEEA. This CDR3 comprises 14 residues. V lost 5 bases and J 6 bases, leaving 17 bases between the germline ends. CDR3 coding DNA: TGTGCCAGCAGCCTTGGGATATGGGTAAGCGAGCAGTACTTC. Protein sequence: CASSLGIWVSEQYF.